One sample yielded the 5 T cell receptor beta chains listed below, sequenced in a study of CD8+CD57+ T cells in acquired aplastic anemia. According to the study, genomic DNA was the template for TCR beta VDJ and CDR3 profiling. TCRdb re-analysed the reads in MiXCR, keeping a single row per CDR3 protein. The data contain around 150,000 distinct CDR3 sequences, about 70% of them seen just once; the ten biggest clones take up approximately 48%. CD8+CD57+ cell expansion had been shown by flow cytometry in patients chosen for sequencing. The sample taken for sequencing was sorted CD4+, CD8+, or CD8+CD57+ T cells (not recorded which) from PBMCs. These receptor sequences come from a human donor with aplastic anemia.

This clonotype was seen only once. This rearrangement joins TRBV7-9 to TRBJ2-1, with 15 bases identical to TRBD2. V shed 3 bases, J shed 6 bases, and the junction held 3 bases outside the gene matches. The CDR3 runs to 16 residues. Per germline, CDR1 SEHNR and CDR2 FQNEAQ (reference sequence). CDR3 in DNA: TGTGCCAGCAGCTTTCCGGGACTAGCGGGGGGCAATGAGCAGTTCTTC. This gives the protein CASSFPGLAGGNEQFF.

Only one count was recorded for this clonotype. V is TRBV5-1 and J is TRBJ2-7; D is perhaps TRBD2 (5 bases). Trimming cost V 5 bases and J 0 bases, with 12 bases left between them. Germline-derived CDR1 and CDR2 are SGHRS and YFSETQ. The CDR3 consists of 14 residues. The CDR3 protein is CASRSREGSYEQYF. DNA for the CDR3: TGCGCCAGCAGATCCCGAGAGGGCTCCTACGAGCAGTACTTC.

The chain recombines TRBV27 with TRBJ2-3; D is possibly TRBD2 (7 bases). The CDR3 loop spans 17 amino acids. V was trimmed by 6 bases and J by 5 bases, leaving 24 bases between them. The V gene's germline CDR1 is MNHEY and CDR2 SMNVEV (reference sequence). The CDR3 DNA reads TGTGCCAGCAGCCCCTACACTAGCGCCAAGGGGGGAGATACGCAGTATTTT. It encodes CASSPYTSAKGGDTQYF.

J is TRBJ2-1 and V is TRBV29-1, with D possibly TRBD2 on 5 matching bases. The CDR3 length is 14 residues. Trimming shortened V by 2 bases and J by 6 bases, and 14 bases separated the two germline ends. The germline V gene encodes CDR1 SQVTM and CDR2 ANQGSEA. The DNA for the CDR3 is TGCAGCGTTGAACGGGGTAGGTTAGGCAATGAGCAGTTCTTC. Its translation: CSVERGRLGNEQFF.

This CDR3 reads CAIQSENTGELFF. The DNA for the CDR3 is TGCGCCATCCAGTCGGAGAACACCGGGGAGCTGTTTTTT. The chain employs TRBV10-1 and TRBJ2-2; D gene ambiguous. The CDR3 spans 13 residues. From germline, CDR1 is WNHNN and CDR2 SYGVQD (reference sequence). Trimming pared 10 bases from V and 1 base from J, leaving 10 bases between.